This T cell receptor (beta chain) was sequenced in a study of regulatory T cells in long-lasting Graves disease. This clonotype was picked up many times. The antigen remains unidentified. Germline V gene data show CDR1 as SGHAT and CDR2 as FQNNGV. The CDR3 spans 13 residues. Germline trimming cut 8 bases from V and 6 bases from J; bases unmatched to any gene: 9. The time point: persistent/refractory GD, antithyroid drugs over 5 years with positive TRAb. The TCR library was made from RNA that had been extracted from PBMCs in TRIzol. Overall study findings and caveats: Newly diagnosed patients had higher TCR diversity than persistent Graves' patients did.

Combining iRepertoire HTBI primers with Arm-PCR of CDR3 regions, the authors built TCR beta libraries. Each CDR3 protein gets one entry after TCRdb re-called the multiplex PCR reads with MiXCR. The sample records some 330,000 distinct CDR3 sequences, around 23% being singletons. The sequencing here drew on peripheral blood mononuclear cells (PBMCs), taken when the disease was refractory, from a patient treated with antithyroid drugs. The chain recombines TRBV11-2 with TRBJ1-1; 7 bases are shared with TRBD1. This clonotype originated in a woman between 40 and 55 years old with Graves disease. DNA for the CDR3: TGTGCCAGCCATTATAGACAGGGCTCTGAAGCTTTCTTT. This codes for CASHYRQGSEAFF.